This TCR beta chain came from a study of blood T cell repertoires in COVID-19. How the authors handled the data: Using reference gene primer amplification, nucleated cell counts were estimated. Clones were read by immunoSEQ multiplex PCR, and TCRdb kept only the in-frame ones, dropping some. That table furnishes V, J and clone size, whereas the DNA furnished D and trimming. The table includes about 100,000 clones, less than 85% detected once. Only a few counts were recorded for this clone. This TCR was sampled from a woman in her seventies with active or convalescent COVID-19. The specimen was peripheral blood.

This CDR3 is CASSLGRFGRSYEQYF. The CDR3 DNA follows: TGTGCCAGCAGCTTAGGGCGTTTCGGGAGGAGCTACGAGCAGTACTTC. V usage is TRBV7-2 and J usage is TRBJ2-7, with 7 positions matching TRBD2. Losses at the gene ends were 1 base for V and 3 bases for J; bases not matched to a gene: 9. The CDR3 has 16 residues. Per the germline V gene, CDR1 is SGHTA and CDR2 is FQGNSA.